A single TCR beta chain is shown here with its context. Authors' methods: Reference gene primer amplification gave nucleated cell count estimates. Data came from immunoSEQ multiplex PCR; TCRdb stores just in-frame clones and leaves some out. The DNA gave D and trimming, while V, J and clone size come from that table. Found here are about 120,000 clones, around 89% of them singletons; the top ten hold 3.8%. Germline V lookup: CDR1 SGHTS, CDR2 YDEGEE. The CDR3 is 16 amino acids. Trimming pared 3 bases from V and 8 bases from J, leaving 20 bases between. This entry is derived from a study of blood T cell repertoires in COVID-19. For the study at large: Specimens from acute and convalescent COVID-19 originated in the United States, Italy and Spain. T cells, B-cell-depleted T cells, or PBMCs supplied cDNA or gDNA.

This chain connects TRBV5-8 to TRBJ1-4; no clear D gene. The TCR originated in a woman aged 55 to 70 with COVID-19, enrolled during active disease. The material sequenced was peripheral blood. This CDR3 is CASSSGTGSTLEKLFF. As DNA, the CDR3 is TGTGCCAGCAGCTCGGGAACCGGGTCAACCTTGGAAAAACTGTTTTTT.